This is a list of T cell receptor beta chains from one sample in a study of regulatory T cells in long-lasting Graves disease. TCRdb re-derived calls from the multiplex PCR reads in MiXCR, one entry per CDR3 protein. Of roughly 450,000 distinct CDR3 sequences in the sample, approximately 23% were seen once. Material: peripheral blood mononuclear cells (PBMCs), obtained when the disease was refractory, from a patient treated with antithyroid drugs. These receptors were collected from a female donor with Graves disease. Both conserved end residues are trimmed from each CDR3.

j_call v_call cdr3_aa
TRBJ1-2 TRBV28 ASSFGGGYGYT
TRBJ1-5 TRBV7-2 ASSPGQDQPQH
TRBJ1-4 TRBV20-1 SARAPGGTNEKLF
TRBJ1-5 TRBV7-2 ASSNSGRSRNQPQH
TRBJ2-7 TRBV7-2 ASSLRGPPGYEQY
TRBJ2-7 TRBV2 ASSERAEYEQY
TRBJ2-5 TRBV5-4 ASSLLRGNQETQY
TRBJ2-2 TRBV2 ASKTGGANTGELF
TRBJ1-3 TRBV13 ASSSGIGNTIY
TRBJ1-4 TRBV6-1 ASDRGSEGEKLF
TRBJ1-6 TRBV12-3/TRBV12-4 ASSPRGNDSPLH
TRBJ1-4 TRBV7-9 ASSLTLSTNEKLF
TRBJ2-3 TRBV10-3 ASARAKADTQY
TRBJ2-2 TRBV5-1 ASRRDPTGELF
TRBJ1-1 TRBV7-9 ASSITGTVNTEAF
TRBJ2-2 TRBV24-1 ATRPGQDTGELF
TRBJ2-7 TRBV29-1 SVGKSPYEQY
TRBJ2-5 TRBV7-2 ASSALDRGQETQY
TRBJ2-4 TRBV6-1 ASSRAFSKNIQY
TRBJ1-1 TRBV5-1 ASSTTGSWGAEAF
TRBJ2-2 TRBV28 ASRPSDSTGELF
TRBJ2-1 TRBV20-1 SARPWTNYNEQF
TRBJ1-2 TRBV29-1 SVTRDD
TRBJ2-5 TRBV7-2 ASSQGGLSGETQY